What follows describes a single T cell receptor (beta chain). This entry is derived from a study of blood T cell repertoires in COVID-19. On the study more broadly: From the United States, Italy and Spain came samples of acute and convalescent COVID-19. T cells, B-cell-depleted T cells, or PBMCs supplied cDNA or gDNA.

The junction had 13 bases not matched to a gene; V was cut back by 4 bases and J by 0 bases. Germline lookup yields CDR1 SGHKS and CDR2 YYEKEE (reference sequence). The CDR3 has 19 residues. In the original analysis: Reference gene primer amplification gave estimated nucleated cell counts. Data came from immunoSEQ multiplex PCR; TCRdb stores just in-frame clones and leaves some out. The DNA was the basis for D and trimming; V, J and clone size are from that table. The profile covers about 20,000 clones, with 91% appearing a single time and approximately 4% taken by the ten largest. The receptor comes from a human donor in a cohort sampled during active COVID-19. This chain uses TRBV5-5 with TRBJ1-6, with 7 bases aligning to TRBD1. Input material: peripheral blood. In nucleotides, the CDR3 is TGTGCCAGCAGCCCGCACATGGGACAGAAGAGCTCCTATAATTCACCCCTCCACTTT. It yields the protein CASSPHMGQKSSYNSPLHF.